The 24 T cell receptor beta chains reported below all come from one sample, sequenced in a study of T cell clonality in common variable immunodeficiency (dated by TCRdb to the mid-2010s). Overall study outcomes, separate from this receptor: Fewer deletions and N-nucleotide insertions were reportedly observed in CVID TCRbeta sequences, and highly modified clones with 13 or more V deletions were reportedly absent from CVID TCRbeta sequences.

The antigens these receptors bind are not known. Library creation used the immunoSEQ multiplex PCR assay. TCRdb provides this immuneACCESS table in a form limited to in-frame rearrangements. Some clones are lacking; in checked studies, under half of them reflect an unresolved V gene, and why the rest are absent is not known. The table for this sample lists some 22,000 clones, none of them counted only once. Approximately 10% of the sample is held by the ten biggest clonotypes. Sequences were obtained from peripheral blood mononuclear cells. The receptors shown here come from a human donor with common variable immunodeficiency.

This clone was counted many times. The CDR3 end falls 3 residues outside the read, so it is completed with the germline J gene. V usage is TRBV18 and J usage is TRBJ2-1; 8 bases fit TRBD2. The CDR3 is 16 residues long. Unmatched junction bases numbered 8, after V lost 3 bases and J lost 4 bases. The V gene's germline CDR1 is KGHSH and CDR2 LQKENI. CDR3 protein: CASSPGTRPFYNEQFF. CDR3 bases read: TGTGCCAGCTCACCTGGGACTAGACCTTTTTACAATGAG.

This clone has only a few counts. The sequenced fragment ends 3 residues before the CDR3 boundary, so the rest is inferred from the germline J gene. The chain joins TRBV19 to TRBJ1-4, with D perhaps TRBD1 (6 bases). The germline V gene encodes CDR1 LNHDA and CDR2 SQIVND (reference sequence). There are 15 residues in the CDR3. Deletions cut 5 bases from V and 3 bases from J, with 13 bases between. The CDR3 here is CASSVAGGANEKLFF. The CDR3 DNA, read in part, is TGTGCCAGTAGTGTGGCGGGGGGCGCTAATGAAAAA.

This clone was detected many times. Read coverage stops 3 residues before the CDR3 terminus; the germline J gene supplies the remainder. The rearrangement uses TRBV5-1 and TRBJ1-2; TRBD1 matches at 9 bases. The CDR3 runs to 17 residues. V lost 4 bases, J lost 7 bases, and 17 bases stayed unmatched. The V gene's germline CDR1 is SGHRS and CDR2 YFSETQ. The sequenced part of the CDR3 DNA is TGCGCCAGCAGCCTTTGTGGGGGACAGGGAATAGGGGGTGGC. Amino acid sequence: CASSLCGGQGIGGG. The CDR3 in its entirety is CASSLCGGQGIGGGYTF.

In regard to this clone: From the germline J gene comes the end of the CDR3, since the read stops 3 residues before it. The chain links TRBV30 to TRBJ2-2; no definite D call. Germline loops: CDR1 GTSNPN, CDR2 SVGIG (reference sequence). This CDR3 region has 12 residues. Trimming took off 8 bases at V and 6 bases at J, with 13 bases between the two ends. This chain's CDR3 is CARQSEAGELFF. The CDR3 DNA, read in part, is TGTGCCCGCCAGTCCGAGGCCGGGGAG.

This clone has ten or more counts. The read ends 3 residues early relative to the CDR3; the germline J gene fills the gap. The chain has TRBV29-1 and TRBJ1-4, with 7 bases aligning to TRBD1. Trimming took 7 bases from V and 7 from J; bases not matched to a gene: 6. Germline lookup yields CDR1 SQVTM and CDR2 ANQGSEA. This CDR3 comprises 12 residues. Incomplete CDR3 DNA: TGCAGCGGGGGACAGAACCGTGAAAAA. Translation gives CSGGQNREK. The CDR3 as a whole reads CSGGQNREKLFF.

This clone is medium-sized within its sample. CDR3 DNA (partial): TGTGCCAGCAGCTTCGGGTGGGGAGGGGGTAAAAACACTGAA. Protein product: CASSFGWGGGKNTE. The whole CDR3 protein is CASSFGWGGGKNTEAFF. This chain joins TRBV7-3 and TRBJ1-1; a weak D match, TRBD1 (6 bases). Read sequence stops 3 residues before the CDR3 end, and the germline J gene provides the missing end. This CDR3 is built from 17 residues. V was trimmed by 3 bases and J by 2 bases, leaving 19 bases between them. Germline V gives CDR1 SGHTA, CDR2 FQGTGA.

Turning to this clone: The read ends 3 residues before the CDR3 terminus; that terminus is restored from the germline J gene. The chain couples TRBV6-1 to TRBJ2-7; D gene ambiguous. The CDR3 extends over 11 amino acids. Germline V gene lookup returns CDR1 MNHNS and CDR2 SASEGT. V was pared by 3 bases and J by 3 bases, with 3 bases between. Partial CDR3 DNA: TGTGCCAGCAGTGACGTCTACGAG. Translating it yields CASSDVYE. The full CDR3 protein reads CASSDVYEQYF.

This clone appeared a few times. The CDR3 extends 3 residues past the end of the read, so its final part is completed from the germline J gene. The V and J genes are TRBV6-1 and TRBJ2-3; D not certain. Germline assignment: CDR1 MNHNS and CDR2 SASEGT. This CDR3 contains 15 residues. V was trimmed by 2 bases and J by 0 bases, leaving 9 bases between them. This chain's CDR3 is CASSETTTSTDTQYF. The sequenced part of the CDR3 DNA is TGTGCCAGCAGTGAAACTACTACTAGCACAGATACG.

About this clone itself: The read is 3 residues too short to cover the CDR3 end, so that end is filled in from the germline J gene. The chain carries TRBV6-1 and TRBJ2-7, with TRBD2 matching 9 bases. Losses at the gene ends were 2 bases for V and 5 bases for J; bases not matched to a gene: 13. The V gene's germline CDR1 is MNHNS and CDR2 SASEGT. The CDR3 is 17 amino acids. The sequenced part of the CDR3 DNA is TGTGCCAGCAGTGAAAGCCCTTTTAGCGGGGGAGGGCACGAG. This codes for CASSESPFSGGGHE. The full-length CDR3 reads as CASSESPFSGGGHEQYF.

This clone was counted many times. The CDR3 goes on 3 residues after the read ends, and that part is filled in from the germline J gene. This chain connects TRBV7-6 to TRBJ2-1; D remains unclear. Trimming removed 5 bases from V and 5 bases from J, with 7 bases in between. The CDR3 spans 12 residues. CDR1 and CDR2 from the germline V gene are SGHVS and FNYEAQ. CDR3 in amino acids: CASSQSDNEQFF. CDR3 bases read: TGTGCCAGCAGCCAAAGCGACAATGAG.

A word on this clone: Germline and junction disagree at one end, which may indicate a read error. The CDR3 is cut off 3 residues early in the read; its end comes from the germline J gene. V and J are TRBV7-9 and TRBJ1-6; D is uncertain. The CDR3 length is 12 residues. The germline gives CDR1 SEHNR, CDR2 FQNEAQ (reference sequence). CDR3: CSSSLEGSPLHF. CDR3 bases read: TGTTCCAGCAGCTTAGAAGGTTCACCC. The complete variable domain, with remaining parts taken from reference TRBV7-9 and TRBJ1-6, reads DTGVSQNPRHKITKRGQNVTFRCDPISEHNRLYWYRQTLGQGPEFLTYFQNEAQLEKSRLLSDRFSAERPKGSFSTLEIQRTEQGDSAMYLCSSSLEGSPLHFGNGTRLTVT.

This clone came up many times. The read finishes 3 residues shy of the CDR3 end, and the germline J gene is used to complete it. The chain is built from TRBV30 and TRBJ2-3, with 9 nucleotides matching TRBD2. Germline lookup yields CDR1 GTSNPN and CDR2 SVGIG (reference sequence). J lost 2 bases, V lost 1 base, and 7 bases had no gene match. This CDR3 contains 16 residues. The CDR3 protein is CAWSGNLAGTTDTQYF. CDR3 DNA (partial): TGTGCCTGGAGTGGAAACCTAGCGGGGACCACAGATACG.

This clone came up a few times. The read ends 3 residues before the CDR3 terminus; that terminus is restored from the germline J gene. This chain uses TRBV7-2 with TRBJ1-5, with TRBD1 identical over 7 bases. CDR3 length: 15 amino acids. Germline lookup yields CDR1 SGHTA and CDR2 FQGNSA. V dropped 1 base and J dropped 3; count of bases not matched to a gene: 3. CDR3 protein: CASSLGQGNNQPQHF. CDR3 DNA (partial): TGTGCCAGCAGCTTAGGACAGGGTAACAATCAGCCC.

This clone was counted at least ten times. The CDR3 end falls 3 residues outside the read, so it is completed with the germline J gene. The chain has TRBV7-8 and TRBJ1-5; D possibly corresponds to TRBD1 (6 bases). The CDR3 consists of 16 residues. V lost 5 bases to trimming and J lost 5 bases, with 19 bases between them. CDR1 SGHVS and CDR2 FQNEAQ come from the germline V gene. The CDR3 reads CASSPFSRDTYQPQHF. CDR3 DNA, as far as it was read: TGTGCCAGCAGCCCCTTCTCTCGGGACACCTATCAGCCC.

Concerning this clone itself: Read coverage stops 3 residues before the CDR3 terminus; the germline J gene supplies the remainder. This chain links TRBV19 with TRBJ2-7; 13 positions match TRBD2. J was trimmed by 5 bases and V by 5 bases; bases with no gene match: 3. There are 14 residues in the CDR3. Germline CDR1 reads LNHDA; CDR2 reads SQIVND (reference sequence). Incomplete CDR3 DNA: TGTGCCAGTAGTTCGACTAGCGGGGGGCACGAG. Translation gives CASSSTSGGHE. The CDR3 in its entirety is CASSSTSGGHEQYF.

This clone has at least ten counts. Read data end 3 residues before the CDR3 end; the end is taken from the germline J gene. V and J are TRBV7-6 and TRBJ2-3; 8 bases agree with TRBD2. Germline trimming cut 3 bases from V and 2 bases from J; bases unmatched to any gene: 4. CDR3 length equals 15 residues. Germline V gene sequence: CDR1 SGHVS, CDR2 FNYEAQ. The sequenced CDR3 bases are TGTGCCAGCAGCTTTCAGCGGGGGTACACAGATACG. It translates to CASSFQRGYTDT. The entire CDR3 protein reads CASSFQRGYTDTQYF.

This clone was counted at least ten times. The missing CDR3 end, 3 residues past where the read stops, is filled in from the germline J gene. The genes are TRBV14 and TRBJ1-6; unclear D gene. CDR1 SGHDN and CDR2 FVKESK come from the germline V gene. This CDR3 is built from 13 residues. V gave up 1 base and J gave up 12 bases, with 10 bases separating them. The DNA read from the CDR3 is TGTGCCAGCAGCCAAGGGGCAGGCTTACCC. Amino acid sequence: CASSQGAGLP. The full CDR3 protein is CASSQGAGLPLHF.

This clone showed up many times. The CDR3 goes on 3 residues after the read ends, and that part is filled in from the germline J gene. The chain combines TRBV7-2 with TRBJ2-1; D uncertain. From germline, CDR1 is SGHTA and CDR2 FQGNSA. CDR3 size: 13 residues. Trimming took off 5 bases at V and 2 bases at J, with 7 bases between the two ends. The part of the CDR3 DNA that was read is TGTGCCAGCAGCCCGCCGGCCTACAATGAG. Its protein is CASSPPAYNE. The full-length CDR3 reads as CASSPPAYNEQFF.

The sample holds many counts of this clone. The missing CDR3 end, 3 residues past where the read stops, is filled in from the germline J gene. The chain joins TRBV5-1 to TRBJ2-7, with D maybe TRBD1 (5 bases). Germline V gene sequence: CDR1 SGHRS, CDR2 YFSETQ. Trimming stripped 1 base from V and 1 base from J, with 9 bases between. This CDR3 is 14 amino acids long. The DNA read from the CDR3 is TGCGCCAGCAGCTTGCATCCAGGGTCCTACGAG. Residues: CASSLHPGSYE. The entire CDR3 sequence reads CASSLHPGSYEQYF. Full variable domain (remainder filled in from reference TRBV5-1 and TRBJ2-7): KAGVTQTPRYLIKTRGQQVTLSCSPISGHRSVSWYQQTPGQGLQFLFEYFSETQRNKGNFPGRFSGRQFSNSRSEMNVSTLELGDSALYLCASSLHPGSYEQYFGPGTRLTVT.

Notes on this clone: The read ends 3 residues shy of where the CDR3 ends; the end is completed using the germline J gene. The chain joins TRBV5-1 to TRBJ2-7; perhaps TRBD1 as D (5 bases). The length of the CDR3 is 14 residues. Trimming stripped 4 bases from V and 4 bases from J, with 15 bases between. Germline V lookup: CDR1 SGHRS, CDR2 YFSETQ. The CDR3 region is CASSPTWGGYEQYF. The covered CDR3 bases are TGCGCCAGCAGCCCGACCTGGGGCGGATACGAG.

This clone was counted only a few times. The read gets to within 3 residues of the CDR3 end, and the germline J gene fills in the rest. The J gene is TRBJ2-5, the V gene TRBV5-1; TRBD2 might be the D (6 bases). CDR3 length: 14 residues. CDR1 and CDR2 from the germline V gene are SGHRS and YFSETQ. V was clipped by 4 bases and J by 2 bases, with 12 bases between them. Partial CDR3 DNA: TGCGCCAGCAGCCCGACGACTAGTCAAGAGACC. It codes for CASSPTTSQET. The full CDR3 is CASSPTTSQETQYF.

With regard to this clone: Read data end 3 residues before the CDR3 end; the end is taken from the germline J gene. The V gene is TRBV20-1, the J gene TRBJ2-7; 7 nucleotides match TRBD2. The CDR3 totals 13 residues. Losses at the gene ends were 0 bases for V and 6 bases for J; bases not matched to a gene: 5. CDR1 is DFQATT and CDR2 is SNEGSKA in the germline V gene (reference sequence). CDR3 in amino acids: CSARDWGGSEQYF. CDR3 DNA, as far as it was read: TGCAGTGCTAGAGATTGGGGGGGTAGCGAG.

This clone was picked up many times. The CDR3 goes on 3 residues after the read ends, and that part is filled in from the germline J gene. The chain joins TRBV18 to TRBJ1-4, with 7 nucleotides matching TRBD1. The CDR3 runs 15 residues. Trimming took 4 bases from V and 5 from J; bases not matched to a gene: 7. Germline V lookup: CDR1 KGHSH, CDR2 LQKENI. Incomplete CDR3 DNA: TGTGCCAGCTCACACCGGACAGGAACGAATGAAAAA. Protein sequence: CASSHRTGTNEK. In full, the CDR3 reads CASSHRTGTNEKLFF.

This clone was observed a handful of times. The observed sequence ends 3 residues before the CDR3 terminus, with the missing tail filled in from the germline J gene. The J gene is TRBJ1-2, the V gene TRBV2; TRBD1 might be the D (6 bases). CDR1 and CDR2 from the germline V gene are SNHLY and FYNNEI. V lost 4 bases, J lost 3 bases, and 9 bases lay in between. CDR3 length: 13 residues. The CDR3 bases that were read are TGTGCCAGCAGTGTTCACAGGGACTATGGC. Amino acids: CASSVHRDYG. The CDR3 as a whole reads CASSVHRDYGYTF. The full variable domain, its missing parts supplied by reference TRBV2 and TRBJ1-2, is EPEVTQTPSHQVTQMGQEVILRCVPISNHLYFYWYRQILGQKVEFLVSFYNNEISEKSEIFDDQFSVERPDGSNFTLKIRSTKLEDSAMYFCASSVHRDYGYTFGSGTRLTVV.